The 25 T cell receptor beta chains below come from one sample, sequenced in a study of blood T cell repertoires in COVID-19. TCRdb keeps only in-frame clones here, not all; method: immunoSEQ multiplex PCR. Of about 140,000 clones in the sample, 80% to 90% were seen once. The sample consisted of peripheral blood. Receptor source: a man in his fifties or sixties with active or convalescent COVID-19.

The J gene is TRBJ2-1, the V gene TRBV6-2 or TRBV6-3; 8 bases map to TRBD1. Trimming cost V 5 bases and J 4 bases; bases outside gene matches: 7. CDR1 and CDR2 from the germline V gene are MNHEY and SVGEGT. The CDR3 has 15 residues. CDR3 nucleotides: TGTGCCAGCAGTCGGGACAGGTCGACGTACAATGAGCAGTTCTTC. This sequence encodes CASSRDRSTYNEQFF.

The chain carries TRBV6-1 and TRBJ1-1, with D possibly being TRBD1 (6 bases). Per germline, CDR1 MNHNS and CDR2 SASEGT. The CDR3 loop spans 15 amino acids. The germline V and J ends were trimmed by 4 bases and 2 bases, with 14 bases remaining between them. CDR3: CASSVQGPYNTEAFF. The CDR3 region has the DNA TGTGCCAGCAGTGTCCAGGGGCCGTATAACACTGAAGCTTTCTTT.

The genes are TRBV7-9 and TRBJ1-4; D gene unclear. V lost 0 bases and J 4 bases, leaving 6 bases between the germline ends. Germline V gives CDR1 SEHNR, CDR2 FQNEAQ (reference sequence). This CDR3 region has 14 residues. The CDR3 DNA follows: TGTGCCAGCAGCTTAGCGTCAGGTAATGAAAAACTGTTTTTT. Translation: CASSLASGNEKLFF.

The chain couples TRBV3-1 (or the pseudogene TRBV3-2) to TRBJ1-1; D is ambiguous. The germline V gene has CDR1 LGHDT and CDR2 YNNKEL (reference sequence). CDR3 length: 14 amino acids. Trimming removed 0 bases from V and 1 base from J, with 6 bases in between. The CDR3 nucleotides are TGTGCCAGCAGCCAAGACGGGAGGAACACTGAAGCTTTCTTT. Protein product: CASSQDGRNTEAFF.

CDR3 sequence (DNA): TGTGCCAGCAGCCCCAGGCCGGGACAGGGGGCCGAGCAGTACTTC. It translates to CASSPRPGQGAEQYF. The genes are TRBV7-9 and TRBJ2-7, with TRBD1 matching 12 bases. The V segment lost 5 bases and the J segment 6 bases; nucleotides outside the gene matches: 8. Germline V gene data show CDR1 as SEHNR and CDR2 as FQNEAQ (reference sequence). The CDR3 length is 15 residues.

V and J are TRBV9 and TRBJ1-3, with a weak D call TRBD1 (5 bases). This CDR3 contains 17 residues. Germline CDR1 is SGDLS and CDR2 is YYNGEE. The V end lost 0 bases, the J end lost 2 bases, and 15 bases lay between the germline ends. CDR3 region: CASSVDLPRVAGNTIYF. Written as DNA, the CDR3 is TGTGCCAGCAGCGTAGATCTACCCAGGGTTGCTGGAAACACCATATATTTT.

The chain combines TRBV28 with TRBJ1-3, with 10 bases aligning to TRBD1. The germline CDR1 and CDR2 sequences are MDHEN and SYDVKM. The V segment lost 3 bases and the J segment 4 bases; nucleotides outside the gene matches: 3. This CDR3 contains 15 residues. This CDR3 reads CASSFPTGGGNTIYF. The CDR3 coding sequence is TGTGCCAGCAGTTTCCCGACAGGGGGCGGAAACACCATATATTTT.

J is TRBJ1-5 and V is TRBV7-9; 11 bases are a match to TRBD1. Germline trimming cut 4 bases from V and 4 bases from J; bases unmatched to any gene: 6. The CDR3 length is 16 residues. Germline CDR1 reads SEHNR; CDR2 reads FQNEAQ (reference sequence). This CDR3 reads CASSYSGTGGNQPQHF. CDR3 DNA sequence: TGTGCCAGCAGCTACTCCGGGACAGGGGGGAATCAGCCCCAGCATTTT.

V gene TRBV2 combines with J gene TRBJ2-3; D is perhaps TRBD2 (5 bases). Germline CDR1 is SNHLY and CDR2 is FYNNEI. V lost 10 bases to trimming and J lost 2 bases, with 10 bases between them. The CDR3 spans 12 residues. CDR3 sequence (DNA): TGTGCCACTAGACGGGACACAGATACGCAGTATTTT. Encoded protein: CATRRDTDTQYF.

The CDR3 sequence is CASSITGISPLHF. In nucleotides, the CDR3 is TGTGCCAGCAGCATTACAGGGATTTCACCCCTCCACTTT. This rearrangement joins TRBV9 to TRBJ1-6; TRBD1 might be the D (6 bases). The CDR3 runs 13 residues. V lost 4 bases to trimming and J lost 9 bases, with 11 bases between them. Germline V gene lookup returns CDR1 SGDLS and CDR2 YYNGEE.

This chain joins TRBV5-1 and TRBJ2-1, with 7 bases identical to TRBD1. J gave up 7 bases and V 5 bases, and 9 bases lay outside the gene matches. The CDR3 runs to 14 residues. From germline, CDR1 is SGHRS and CDR2 YFSETQ. CDR3 residues: CASRGDRDFNEQFF. In DNA, the CDR3 is TGCGCCAGCAGGGGCGACAGGGATTTTAATGAGCAGTTCTTC. Variable domain in full (rest from reference TRBV5-1 and TRBJ2-1): KAGVTQTPRYLIKTRGQQVTLSCSPISGHRSVSWYQQTPGQGLQFLFEYFSETQRNKGNFPGRFSGRQFSNSRSEMNVSTLELGDSALYLCASRGDRDFNEQFFGPGTRLTVL.

On this clone itself: Distinct nucleotide sequences in the sample also encode this CDR3. The CDR3 DNA reads TGTGCCAGCAGCTTAGCACAGTCCTACGAGCAGTACTTC. Amino acid sequence: CASSLAQSYEQYF. The chain carries TRBV7-2 and TRBJ2-7, with unresolved D. V lost 0 bases and J 1 base, leaving 4 bases between the germline ends. Germline CDR1 and CDR2: SGHTA and FQGNSA. The CDR3 consists of 13 residues. Based on the CDR3 plus reference TRBV7-2 and TRBJ2-7, the full variable domain is GAGVSQSPSNKVTEKGKDVELRCDPISGHTALYWYRQSLGQGLEFLIYFQGNSAPDKSGLPSDRFSAERTGGSVSTLTIQRTQQEDSAVYLCASSLAQSYEQYFGPGTRLTVT.

V usage is TRBV7-3 and J usage is TRBJ2-3; the match to TRBD2 covers 12 bases. The germline V gene has CDR1 SGHTA and CDR2 FQGTGA. The CDR3 is 19 residues long. V trimming: 5 bases; J trimming: 3 bases; junction bases outside the gene matches: 15. The CDR3 DNA reads TGTGCCAGCAGCCCTCAACCTAGCGGGAGGGCGATGAGGACAGATACGCAGTATTTT. This translates into CASSPQPSGRAMRTDTQYF.

V and J are TRBV7-9 and TRBJ1-4; unclear D gene. Germline CDR1 is SEHNR and CDR2 is FQNEAQ (reference sequence). V lost 0 bases and J lost 8, with 10 bases in between. CDR3 size: 14 residues. The chain's CDR3 is CASSLANVREKLFF. The CDR3 DNA is TGTGCCAGCAGCTTAGCGAACGTTCGGGAAAAACTGTTTTTT.

J is TRBJ2-1 and V is TRBV6-5; 7 bases line up with TRBD2. The J segment lost 6 bases and the V segment lost 6 bases, leaving 5 bases of the junction unmatched. The V gene's germline CDR1 is MNHEY and CDR2 SVGAGI. The length of the CDR3 is 13 residues. The DNA of the CDR3 is TGTGCCAGCAGATTGACTAGCCCCAATGAGCAGTTCTTC. This encodes CASRLTSPNEQFF.

The chain employs TRBV6-5 and TRBJ2-7; 7 positions match TRBD1. V was clipped by 6 bases and J by 0 bases; unmatched bases: 8. The length of the CDR3 is 15 residues. Germline loops: CDR1 MNHEY, CDR2 SVGAGI. The chain's CDR3 is CASRNPGQNSYEQYF. The CDR3 DNA reads as TGTGCCAGCAGAAACCCGGGACAGAACTCCTACGAGCAGTACTTC.

The gene calls are TRBV5-1 and TRBJ1-4; a weak D match, TRBD1 (5 bases). Looked up from germline, CDR1 is SGHRS and CDR2 is YFSETQ. The CDR3 runs 16 residues. Trimming removed 0 bases from V and 7 bases from J, with 16 bases in between. The CDR3 sequence is CASSLGRGRRGEKLFF. In DNA form, the CDR3 reads TGCGCCAGCAGCTTGGGACGGGGACGGCGGGGTGAAAAACTGTTTTTT.

This clone was observed a few times. The gene calls are TRBV6-1 and TRBJ1-5, with D possibly being TRBD1 (5 bases). The CDR3 spans 14 residues. CDR1 and CDR2 (germline): MNHNS, SASEGT. V was shortened by 2 bases and J by 0 bases, with 5 bases between the two germline ends. CDR3 region: CASSEQGSNQPQHF. The CDR3 DNA sequence: TGTGCCAGCAGTGAACAGGGTAGCAATCAGCCCCAGCATTTT.

V usage is TRBV7-9 and J usage is TRBJ2-3; TRBD2 aligns across 10 bases. J was trimmed by 3 bases and V by 6 bases; bases with no gene match: 9. Per the germline V gene, CDR1 is SEHNR and CDR2 is FQNEAQ (reference sequence). The CDR3 has 16 residues. CDR3 bases: TGTGCCAGCAGTACCATCGCTAGCGGGAGAACAGATACGCAGTATTTT. Translated: CASSTIASGRTDTQYF.

The chain is built from TRBV3-1 (or the pseudogene TRBV3-2) and TRBJ2-1, with 12 bases matching TRBD2. This CDR3 contains 16 residues. V shed 6 bases and J 2 bases; nucleotides not matched to a gene: 5. The V gene's germline CDR1 is LGHDT and CDR2 YNNKEL (reference sequence). This CDR3 is CASRELAGGAYNEQFF. The CDR3 DNA follows: TGTGCCAGCAGAGAACTAGCGGGAGGAGCCTACAATGAGCAGTTCTTC.

In its sample, this clone was seen once. The chain employs TRBV5-4 and TRBJ2-7, with D perhaps matching TRBD1 (5 bases). Germline CDR1 and CDR2: SGHNT and YYREEE (reference sequence). V gave up 3 bases and J gave up 0 bases, with 10 bases separating them. The length of the CDR3 is 14 residues. The CDR3 nucleotides are TGTGCCAGCAGCTCAAAGACAGCCTCCTACGAGCAGTACTTC. Amino acids: CASSSKTASYEQYF.

The chain uses TRBV5-1 and TRBJ2-7, with TRBD1 as a possible D gene (6 bases). V lost 7 bases, J lost 4 bases, and 15 bases lay in between. Per the germline V gene, CDR1 is SGHRS and CDR2 is YFSETQ. The CDR3 spans 13 residues. The CDR3 protein is CASAAQGQYEQYF. In DNA, the CDR3 is TGCGCCAGCGCGGCCCAGGGACAATACGAGCAGTACTTC.

The chain recombines TRBV27 with TRBJ2-3; 10 positions match TRBD2. The CDR3 has 16 amino acids. The germline V gene encodes CDR1 MNHEY and CDR2 SMNVEV (reference sequence). Unmatched junction bases numbered 4, after V lost 3 bases and J lost 1 base. The CDR3 region has the DNA TGTGCCAGCAGTTTCGGGACTAGCGTCGGCACAGATACGCAGTATTTT. As protein: CASSFGTSVGTDTQYF.

This rearrangement joins TRBV18 to TRBJ1-1, with 7 bases identical to TRBD1. Per germline, CDR1 KGHSH and CDR2 LQKENI. The CDR3 runs 17 residues. The ends lost 2 bases at V and 4 bases at J; junction bases unmatched: 13. The CDR3 DNA follows: TGTGCCAGCTCACCAGTAGCACAGGGGAATATGGGCACTGAAGCTTTCTTT. Encoded protein: CASSPVAQGNMGTEAFF. Full variable domain (rest looked up from reference TRBV18 and TRBJ1-1): NAGVMQNPRHLVRRRGQEARLRCSPMKGHSHVYWYRQLPEEGLKFMVYLQKENIIDESGMPKERFSAEFPKEGPSILRIQQVVRGDSAAYFCASSPVAQGNMGTEAFFGQGTRLTVV.

The chain has TRBV11-2 and TRBJ2-7; 7 positions agree with TRBD1. Germline-derived CDR1 and CDR2 are SGHAT and FQNNGV. The CDR3 spans 14 residues. V was pared by 6 bases and J by 0 bases, with 5 bases of the junction left unmatched. In DNA, the CDR3 is TGTGCCAGCAGAGGGGGCGAAAGCTCCTACGAGCAGTACTTC. Translating it yields CASRGGESSYEQYF.